A single T cell receptor beta chain is shown here with its context. Its specificity is unknown. For the diagnoses, clinical symptoms, serum thyroxine and TRAb, thyroid ultrasound and orbital computed tomography were used. Amplified TCR beta CDR3 regions derived from RNA transcripts. RT-PCR in the first round (using the HTBI primer set) targeted the TCR CDR3. MiXCR, applied by TCRdb to the multiplex PCR reads, yields one record per CDR3 protein. The sample records about 610,000 distinct CDR3 sequences, 46% being singletons. Per germline, CDR1 KGHDR and CDR2 SFDVKD. The CDR3 totals 17 residues. The ends lost 1 base at V and 2 bases at J; junction bases unmatched: 3. This specimen comes from a study of T cells in Graves' hyperthyroidism and ophthalmopathy. Whole-study findings and limits: Ophthalmopathy was distinguished from stable hyperthyroidism by 13 V-J signatures. The model's output predicted ophthalmopathy at a median of roughly 6.9 months prior to onset. Blood also held most thyroid clonotypes expanded beyond 0.001.

The receptor comes from a woman aged 18-35 years with Graves' hyperthyroidism. The sequenced sample was peripheral blood or thyroid tissue (not recorded which). The rearrangement links TRBV24-1 to TRBJ2-1, with 11 bases that match TRBD2. CDR3 amino acids: CATSDFTSGSAYNEQFF. CDR3 bases: TGTGCCACCAGTGATTTCACTAGCGGGAGCGCCTACAATGAGCAGTTCTTC.